These 7 T cell receptor beta chains were all obtained from the same sample, sequenced in a study of neoadjuvant anti-PD-1 for oral cavity cancer. Assay: immunoSEQ multiplex PCR; the TCRdb copy retains only in-frame clones and omits some. The sample shows some 7,100 clones, 50% to 70% of them seen only once. Specimen: tumor tissue, collected before nivolumab (anti-PD-1) treatment. The receptor source for this set is a person aged 35-79 years with oral cavity squamous cell carcinoma.

The rearrangement links TRBV15 to TRBJ2-1, with D hard to call. Germline V gene lookup returns CDR1 LNHNV and CDR2 YYDKDF (reference sequence). V was trimmed by 0 bases and J by 11 bases, leaving 14 bases between them. The CDR3 runs to 14 residues. The CDR3 DNA follows: TGTGCCACCAGCAGAGATAATGGCCCCCTGAAGCAGTTCTTC. It translates to CATSRDNGPLKQFF.

This clone turned up a few times. V gene TRBV7-7 combines with J gene TRBJ2-5; possibly TRBD2 for D (6 bases). The CDR3 is 13 residues long. Trimming removed 6 bases at V and 5 bases at J, with 13 bases between. Germline CDR1 and CDR2: SSHAT and FNYEAQ (reference sequence). CDR3 sequence: CASSSTRLETQYF. In nucleotides, the CDR3 is TGTGCCAGCAGTTCGACTAGGCTCGAGACCCAGTACTTC.

The V call is TRBV11-2, the J call TRBJ2-5; 7 bases align to TRBD2. This CDR3 region has 14 residues. Germline CDR1 reads SGHAT; CDR2 reads FQNNGV. V dropped 4 bases and J dropped 2; count of bases not matched to a gene: 4. CDR3 sequence: CASSSWRGQETQYF. As DNA, the CDR3 is TGTGCCAGCAGCTCGTGGCGGGGGCAAGAGACCCAGTACTTC.

The V call is TRBV5-3, the J call TRBJ1-1; 11 bases fit TRBD1. TRBV5-3 is an ORF, and what it does is uncertain. V dropped 2 bases and J dropped 7; count of bases not matched to a gene: 4. The CDR3 is 14 residues long. Here the CDR3 DNA reads TGTGCCAGAAGCTTCGGGACAGGGGGTCGTGAAGCTTTCTTT. This encodes CARSFGTGGREAFF.

The chain joins TRBV29-1 to TRBJ1-1; D not resolved. This CDR3 contains 13 residues. CDR1 and CDR2 (germline): SQVTM, ANQGSEA. The V end lost 4 bases, the J end lost 0 bases, and 9 bases lay between the germline ends. In DNA, the CDR3 is TGCAGCGTTGCACAGCTGTTGAACACTGAAGCTTTCTTT. This translates into CSVAQLLNTEAFF.

The CDR3 reads CASSMSQGGTEAFF. The CDR3 DNA sequence: TGTGCCAGTAGTATGTCCCAGGGGGGAACTGAAGCTTTCTTT. This chain links TRBV19 with TRBJ1-1, with 7 bases identical to TRBD1. The V and J ends lost 3 bases and 5 bases, in that order; junction bases with no gene match: 6. The germline gives CDR1 LNHDA, CDR2 SQIVND (reference sequence). The CDR3 length is 14 residues.

The chain uses TRBV7-2 and TRBJ2-2, with D possibly TRBD2 on 7 matching bases. CDR1 and CDR2 (germline): SGHTA, FQGNSA. This CDR3 is built from 16 residues. The ends were cut back, 5 bases at V and 1 base at J, with 14 bases in the middle. The CDR3 is CASSPVRGRNTGELFF. Here the CDR3 DNA reads TGTGCCAGCAGCCCGGTGCGGGGGCGGAACACCGGGGAGCTGTTTTTT. Supplemented by reference TRBV7-2 and TRBJ2-2, the full variable domain reads GAGVSQSPSNKVTEKGKDVELRCDPISGHTALYWYRQSLGQGLEFLIYFQGNSAPDKSGLPSDRFSAERTGGSVSTLTIQRTQQEDSAVYLCASSPVRGRNTGELFFGEGSRLTVL.